This note documents a single T cell receptor beta chain sequence. Qualities for individual bases were not recorded, and no much larger clone is one base off. The intended sense of this specimen's time point label: cells obtained before transplantation from donor or recipient. In the mixed lymphocyte reactions, around 200,000 CFSE-labeled pre-transplant responders were plated with around 200,000 irradiated violet-dye-labeled stimulators and cultured for 6 days. After the mixed lymphocyte reaction, proliferating CD3+CD4+CFSE-low and CD3+CD8+CFSE-low responder cells were FACS-sorted on a BD Influx sorter. The sample is drawn from a study of graft-versus-host responses after intestinal transplantation (dated by TCRdb to the early 2020s). Background on the whole study: The transplants that recipients got were multivisceral, liver-intestinal, or isolated intestinal. The cohort enrolled 20 to 25 intestinal transplant recipients including one retransplant, and a few patients lacking pretransplant specimens were excluded. Rather than going through the commercial service, samples from three later patients were sequenced in-house on an Illumina MiSeq and processed with MiXCR. After intestinal transplantation, graft-versus-host and host-versus-graft alloreactive T cell clones were followed in the graft, circulation and bone marrow using bulk TCR-beta CDR3 sequencing. All recipients received anti-thymocyte globulin induction followed by maintenance tacrolimus and steroids for approximately 3 years. A peak of at least 4% donor T cells among recipient peripheral blood mononuclear cells was the definition used for donor T cell macrochimerism. Alloreactive clones were identified by sequencing pre-transplant mixed lymphocyte reaction products and comparing these products with unstimulated pre-transplant donor and recipient T cells. Overall study results and their limits: Patients with donor T cell macrochimerism had high GvH to HvG T cell clonal ratios in their allografts. GvH clones turned up in recipient bone marrow, with some appearing earlier in ileal mucosa or blood, a pattern consistent with an intestinal mucosal origin. The conclusions were limited by the relatively low number and heterogeneity of the intestinal transplant patients. Early after transplant, peak levels of circulating GvH clones were associated with declines in HvG clones.

Receptors were amplified or captured by the immunoSEQ multiplex PCR assay. For most patients, genomic DNA was isolated using the Qiagen DNeasy Blood and Tissue Kit and was shipped frozen to Adaptive Biotechnologies for TCR sequencing. High-throughput TCR-beta CDR3 sequencing of genomic DNA from most patients was performed by Adaptive Biotechnologies. Under the source paper's analysis protocol: Adaptive's ImmunoSEQ software was the source of the TCR sequencing data for 15 to 20 patients, while three other patients were processed with MiXCR and VDJtools. To correct CD4 versus CD8 sorting errors, sequences present in both subsets at a frequency ratio below 5:1 were removed. CDR3 nucleotide sequences shared by donor and recipient were removed because the origin of these sequences could not be assigned. Alloreactive clones required at least 2-fold expansion over unstimulated cells and minimum CFSE-low frequency of 0.002% (template counts) or 0.001% (read counts). Mappable clones were those detected in sequenced pre-transplant spleen, lymph node, or MLR CFSE-low populations of the donor or recipient. The cumulative frequency of alloreactive clones was calculated as a percentage of all sequences, weighted by copy number. TCRdb obtained this table from immuneACCESS and retained in-frame rearrangements with V and J assigned. These tables miss some clones; where compared with another copy, unresolved V genes account for less than half of the shortfall, and the remainder is unexplained. V and J calls and clone size follow that table, whereas D and trimming were derived from the DNA. This sample holds under 3,000 clones; 28% were observed only once. The ten largest clones add up to 4% to 6% of the sample.

The germline V gene sets CDR1 to MDHEN and CDR2 to SYDVKM. Spanning cysteine to phenylalanine, the CDR3 consists of 14 amino acids. Only CDR3 DNA is held: 42 bases, read in frame from base 1. V is trimmed back by 4 bases and J by 5 bases, and the junction contains 5 bases that no gene match accounts for. This receptor was identified in a human patient who was an organ donor for intestinal transplantation. This sample comprised alloreactive CD4+ T cells from a mixed lymphocyte reaction culture, obtained before transplantation. The label giving this sample's cell subset or site can be read as: CFSE-low proliferating T cells sorted from roughly six-day pre-transplant mixed lymphocyte reaction (GvH or HvG direction). The rearrangement combines TRBV28 with TRBJ2-5; TRBD2 fits 9 bases in the junction. The CDR3 sequence is CASSSSGVQETQYF. The DNA sequence reads TGTGCCAGCAGTTCTAGCGGGGTTCAGGAGACCCAGTACTTC.